This record concerns one T cell receptor beta chain sequence. The antigen is not known. The study's findings and limits: Greatest tumor Treg TCR overlap was with tumor naive CD4+ cells.

Purified naive CD4+ T cells were depleted of CD25+ Tregs. Constant-region reverse primers amplified full-length variable regions, followed by semi-nested Nested Universal Primer A PCR. MiXCR was run by TCRdb on the 5' RACE reads, yielding one entry per CDR3 protein. The table shows about 62,000 distinct CDR3 sequences, with 25% to 30% occurring only once. There are 13 residues in the CDR3. The V gene lost 8 bases and the J gene lost 7 bases, with 15 bases spanning the gap. The germline CDR1 and CDR2 sequences are LGHDT and YNNKEL (reference sequence). Sequencing used tumor-infiltrating naive CD4+ T cells sorted from the breast tumor. Subset defined: naive CD4+ T cells, CD4+CD45RA+CD25-. The clonotype originates from a female donor with breast cancer. The chain couples TRBV3-1 to TRBJ1-5; perhaps TRBD1 as D (5 bases). The CDR3 bases are TGTGCCAGCCAGGGAGAGGCAGGGCAGCCCCAGCATTTT. This encodes CASQGEAGQPQHF. Full variable domain (rest looked up from reference TRBV3-1 and TRBJ1-5): DTAVSQTPKYLVTQMGNDKSIKCEQNLGHDTMYWYKQDSKKFLKIMFSYNNKELIINETVPNRFSPKSPDKAHLNLHINSLELGDSAVYFCASQGEAGQPQHFGDGTRLSIL.